This T cell receptor (beta chain) was sequenced in a study of vaccination effects on CD4 cells after COVID-19. Trimming at V came to 0 bases and at J to 6 bases, leaving 7 bases not matched to a gene. Germline CDR1 is LGHNT and CDR2 is FRNRAP. CDR3 length: 16 amino acids. Note on this clone: Its target is not known.

Sequencing in the ViraFEST assay came after antigen-specific CD4+ T cells had been expanded with viral peptide pools, which were used to stimulate PBMC. Isolation of CD4+ T cells took place after less than 12 days of culture. People in the vaccine group had not been infected with SARS-CoV-2 before, and their nucleocapsid antibodies were negative. The repertoire was sequenced with immunoSEQ multiplex PCR; TCRdb's copy has only in-frame clones and lacks some. The repertoire holds some 31,000 clones, with about 80% as singletons. The input for sequencing was CD4+ T cells from PBMCs cultured with HCoV-OC43 spike peptides, taken before COVID-19 vaccination. The subset denotes: HCoV-OC43 spike overlapping peptide pool stimulation. The V gene is TRBV12-5, the J gene TRBJ2-2; 7 positions agree with TRBD1. This TCR derives from a human donor who received a COVID-19 vaccine. This chain's CDR3 is CASGLVLAGGPGELFF. The CDR3 DNA reads TGTGCTAGTGGTTTGGTATTGGCAGGGGGACCCGGGGAGCTGTTTTTT.